This T cell receptor beta chain was documented in a study of cytomegalovirus exposure and HLA in healthy donors. Libraries were prepared by immunoSEQ multiplex PCR; TCRdb keeps only in-frame clonotypes and omits some of them. The table has 150,000 to 200,000 clones, 85% seen once. The V gene's germline CDR1 is MNHNY and CDR2 SVGAGI (reference sequence). CDR3 length equals 15 residues. Trimming at V came to 6 bases and at J to 6 bases, leaving 10 bases not matched to a gene. The chain is built from TRBV6-6 and TRBJ2-2, with 7 bases matching TRBD2. Specimen: PBMCs. This receptor was identified in a man between 18 and 35 years old in good health and CMV-seropositive. The chain's CDR3 is CASSSDPTSAGELFF. CDR3 nucleotide sequence: TGTGCCAGCAGCTCAGACCCCACTAGCGCCGGGGAGCTGTTTTTT.